A single sample gave rise to the 23 T cell receptor beta chains below, sequenced in a study of CD8 T cells in ankylosing spondylitis. Each CDR3 protein gets one entry after TCRdb re-called the 5' RACE reads with MiXCR. This sample has more than 300,000 distinct CDR3 sequences, with roughly 12% found just once. The source material was blood, either unsorted or a sorted T cell fraction (not recorded which). These receptors all stem from a female donor with ankylosing spondylitis or in good health (not recorded which).

Points on this clonotype: A much larger clonotype is one base distant, so this may be a read error. The V call is TRBV3-1, the J call TRBJ2-1, with D perhaps TRBD1 (6 bases). Germline values: CDR1 LGHDT, CDR2 YNNKEL (reference sequence). The ends were cut back, 7 bases at V and 5 bases at J, with 24 bases in the middle. The CDR3 extends over 17 amino acids. CDR3 amino acids: CASTLTGTTHYHNEQFF. CDR3 sequence (DNA): TGTGCCAGCACCCTAACCGGGACAACCCACTATCACAATGAGCAGTTCTTC.

This clonotype was seen more than once but under ten times. This sequence joins TRBV7-2 and TRBJ2-5, with D perhaps TRBD2 (5 bases). Trimming left V 1 base short and J 5 bases short, with 14 bases between. Germline values: CDR1 SGHTA, CDR2 FQGNSA. The CDR3 is made up of 15 amino acids. CDR3 region: CASSLGQGRGETQYF. In DNA, the CDR3 is TGTGCCAGCAGCTTAGGGCAAGGCCGCGGGGAGACCCAGTACTTC.

Note on this clonotype: This clone may be a read error of a much larger clone one base away. The chain is built from TRBV4-2 and TRBJ1-2; no clear D gene. This CDR3 contains 13 residues. The V gene's germline CDR1 is LGHNA and CDR2 YNFKEQ. Here the CDR3 reads CASSQDTGYGDTF. CDR3 bases: TGTGCCAGCAGCCAAGATACCGGGTATGGCGACACCTTC.

The genes are TRBV5-1 and TRBJ1-2, with 9 bases fitting TRBD1. V shed 0 bases and J 5 bases; nucleotides not matched to a gene: 8. Looked up from germline, CDR1 is SGHRS and CDR2 is YFSETQ. The CDR3 has 16 amino acids. In nucleotides, the CDR3 is TGCGCCAGCAGCTTGGCGGGGGGACAGGGACTATATGGCTACACCTTC. It specifies CASSLAGGQGLYGYTF. The full variable domain, rest sourced from reference TRBV5-1 and TRBJ1-2, is KAGVTQTPRYLIKTRGQQVTLSCSPISGHRSVSWYQQTPGQGLQFLFEYFSETQRNKGNFPGRFSGRQFSNSRSEMNVSTLELGDSALYLCASSLAGGQGLYGYTFGSGTRLTVV.

The table lists this clonotype with a count of one. The chain carries TRBV6-2 or TRBV6-3 and TRBJ2-3, with D perhaps matching TRBD2 (5 bases). CDR1 and CDR2 from the germline V gene are MNHEY and SVGEGT. Trimming stripped 3 bases from V and 3 bases from J, with 10 bases between. The CDR3 is 14 amino acids. DNA for the CDR3: TGTGCCAGCAGTTATCGTACTAGGACAGATACGCAGTATTTT. This encodes CASSYRTRTDTQYF.

At least ten counts were recorded for this clonotype. J is TRBJ1-4 and V is TRBV20-1; no definite D call. This CDR3 comprises 13 residues. Germline V gives CDR1 DFQATT, CDR2 SNEGSKA (reference sequence). V was cut by 0 bases and J by 2 bases, with 4 bases left in between. CDR3 in DNA: TGCAGTGCTAGAGACAAGACTAATGAAAAACTGTTTTTT. Its translation is CSARDKTNEKLFF.

This clonotype was seen more than once but under ten times. This rearrangement joins TRBV6-2 or TRBV6-3 to TRBJ2-3, with TRBD2 matching 9 bases. V lost 6 bases, J lost 5 bases, and 3 bases stayed unmatched. Germline CDR1 reads MNHEY; CDR2 reads SVGEGT. The CDR3 has 13 residues. CDR3 sequence reads: CASRRAGGDTQYF. The CDR3 nucleotides are TGTGCCAGCAGGCGAGCGGGAGGAGATACGCAGTATTTT.

This clonotype was detected a few times. V is TRBV3-1 and J is TRBJ1-2; D not certain. V lost 2 bases, J lost 7 bases, and 11 bases lay in between. Germline CDR1 reads LGHDT; CDR2 reads YNNKEL (reference sequence). CDR3 length: 13 residues. For the CDR3, the DNA is TGTGCCAGCAGCCAAAGTACCGGGCCTGGCTACACCTTC. It is translated as CASSQSTGPGYTF.

For this clonotype: A read error is possible here, since a much larger clone lies one base away. The chain is built from TRBV28 and TRBJ1-5; no clear D. Germline CDR1 is MDHEN and CDR2 is SYDVKM. CDR3 length: 11 residues. The CDR3 DNA follows: TGTCCCAGCAGTCCCCCCGGGCCCCAGCATTTT. Its translation is CPSSPPGPQHF.

CDR3 loop: CASSLFGGLADEQYF. The DNA of the CDR3 is TGTGCCAGCAGCTTATTCGGGGGGTTGGCGGACGAGCAGTACTTC. J is TRBJ2-7 and V is TRBV7-3; 7 nucleotides align to TRBD2. The CDR3 loop spans 15 amino acids. Trimming took 2 bases from V and 5 from J; bases not matched to a gene: 9. Per germline, CDR1 SGHTA and CDR2 FQGTGA.

The sample holds a few counts of this clonotype. The V gene is TRBV20-1, the J gene TRBJ1-1, with unresolved D. The CDR3 runs 12 residues. Germline V gene lookup returns CDR1 DFQATT and CDR2 SNEGSKA (reference sequence). Trimming took off 5 bases at V and 1 base at J, with 8 bases between the two ends. This CDR3 reads CSAYDSNTEAFF. As DNA, the CDR3 is TGCAGTGCTTATGACTCGAACACTGAAGCTTTCTTT.

This chain connects TRBV12-3 or TRBV12-4 to TRBJ2-6; TRBD2 aligns across 8 bases. This CDR3 region has 18 residues. The trim removed 7 bases at V and 1 base at J, leaving 12 bases unmatched. This CDR3 reads CASTGGASVVSGANVLTF. DNA for the CDR3: TGTGCCAGCACGGGGGGGGCCTCAGTGGTGTCTGGGGCCAACGTCCTGACTTTC.

The chain has TRBV18 and TRBJ1-1; possible D gene TRBD1, 6 bases. This CDR3 has 13 residues. V lost 6 bases, J lost 3 bases, and 11 bases lay in between. Germline loops: CDR1 KGHSH, CDR2 LQKENI. The CDR3 region is CASSTGQDTEAFF. Here the CDR3 DNA reads TGTGCCAGCTCCACAGGGCAAGACACTGAAGCTTTCTTT.

This clonotype was counted many times. This chain joins TRBV9 and TRBJ2-1, with D possibly being TRBD2 (6 bases). Germline-derived CDR1 and CDR2 are SGDLS and YYNGEE. Between the trimmed V and J ends, which lost 3 bases and 2 bases, there was a span of 12 bases. The CDR3 runs 15 residues. Here the CDR3 DNA reads TGTGCCAGCAGCGCGGGACTCTCTACCTACAATGAGCAGTTCTTC. Amino acid sequence: CASSAGLSTYNEQFF.

The count of this clonotype is one. This may stem from a read error, because a much larger clone lies one nucleotide away. The rearrangement joins TRBV15 to TRBJ1-2; D not resolved. Germline V CDR1 and CDR2: LNHNV, YYDKDF (reference sequence). The CDR3 length is 15 residues. The V and J ends lost 0 bases and 7 bases respectively, with 15 bases between them. CDR3 amino acids: CATSRDWRRGSGYTF. Written as DNA, the CDR3 is TGTGCCACCAGCAGAGATTGGCGCCGCGGGTCTGGCTACACCTTC.

This clonotype was counted many times. This chain links TRBV20-1 with TRBJ2-1; D possibly corresponds to TRBD2 (6 bases). Trimming cost V 0 bases and J 15 bases, with 21 bases left between them. Germline loops: CDR1 DFQATT, CDR2 SNEGSKA (reference sequence). The CDR3 is 14 residues long. This CDR3 reads CSAREGQGGILGFF. The CDR3, as DNA: TGCAGTGCTAGAGAAGGGCAGGGAGGAATCCTAGGGTTCTTC.

To note about this clonotype: This clone may be a read error of a much larger clone one base away. The CDR3 sequence is CSAPPGLESTDTQYF. In nucleotides, the CDR3 is TGCAGTGCTCCCCCGGGACTAGAGAGCACAGATACGCAGTATTTT. The chain is built from TRBV20-1 and TRBJ2-3; 8 bases map to TRBD2. V was pared by 5 bases and J by 0 bases, with 7 bases of the junction left unmatched. Germline CDR1 is DFQATT and CDR2 is SNEGSKA (reference sequence). The CDR3 loop spans 15 amino acids.

The chain couples TRBV5-1 to TRBJ1-4; the match to TRBD1 covers 7 bases. Germline CDR1 is SGHRS and CDR2 is YFSETQ. With V trimmed by 4 bases and J by 3 bases, 6 bases remained unmatched. The CDR3 covers 15 residues. For the CDR3, the DNA is TGCGCCAGCAGCCCGACAGGGTTAGCTAATGAAAAACTGTTTTTT. Translated, it gives CASSPTGLANEKLFF. The full variable domain, rest sourced from reference TRBV5-1 and TRBJ1-4, is KAGVTQTPRYLIKTRGQQVTLSCSPISGHRSVSWYQQTPGQGLQFLFEYFSETQRNKGNFPGRFSGRQFSNSRSEMNVSTLELGDSALYLCASSPTGLANEKLFFGSGTQLSVL.

In its sample, this clonotype was seen many times. This sequence joins TRBV12-3 or TRBV12-4 and TRBJ2-3, with 8 bases that match TRBD1. With 4 bases clipped from V and 2 bases from J, the junction kept 5 bases outside the gene matches. The CDR3 covers 15 residues. The CDR3 here is CASSSRQGNTDTQYF. In DNA, the CDR3 is TGTGCCAGCAGTTCCAGACAGGGGAACACAGATACGCAGTATTTT.

This clonotype was counted many times. CDR3 sequence reads: CASSLVGQGPAEAFF. The CDR3 DNA follows: TGCGCCAGCAGCTTGGTAGGGCAGGGGCCAGCTGAAGCTTTCTTT. This sequence joins TRBV5-1 and TRBJ1-1; D possibly corresponds to TRBD1 (6 bases). From germline, CDR1 is SGHRS and CDR2 YFSETQ. V was shortened by 0 bases and J by 6 bases, with 15 bases between the two germline ends. This CDR3 contains 15 residues.

In its sample, this clonotype was seen a few times. V and J are TRBV20-1 and TRBJ2-3; TRBD2 might be the D (5 bases). Deletions cut 0 bases from V and 2 bases from J, with 12 bases between. Per germline, CDR1 DFQATT and CDR2 SNEGSKA (reference sequence). The CDR3 consists of 15 residues. The CDR3 DNA reads as TGCAGTGCTAGAGAGGCTAGCAGATACACAGATACGCAGTATTTT. It translates to CSAREASRYTDTQYF.

This chain links TRBV27 with TRBJ2-1; 11 nucleotides align to TRBD2. Per the germline V gene, CDR1 is MNHEY and CDR2 is SMNVEV (reference sequence). Losses at the gene ends were 2 bases for V and 6 bases for J; bases not matched to a gene: 9. The CDR3 is 17 residues long. The CDR3: CASSLRGSTSGINEQFF. In DNA, the CDR3 is TGTGCCAGCAGTTTAAGAGGGTCGACTAGCGGGATCAATGAGCAGTTCTTC.

This sequence joins TRBV20-1 and TRBJ2-5, with TRBD1 identical over 7 bases. Germline V gene sequence: CDR1 DFQATT, CDR2 SNEGSKA (reference sequence). J lost 5 bases, V lost 6 bases, and 12 bases had no gene match. CDR3 length equals 14 residues. The CDR3 nucleotides read TGCAGTGCCGGGGACAGAGTATTCGGGGAGACCCAGTACTTC. Protein product: CSAGDRVFGETQYF.